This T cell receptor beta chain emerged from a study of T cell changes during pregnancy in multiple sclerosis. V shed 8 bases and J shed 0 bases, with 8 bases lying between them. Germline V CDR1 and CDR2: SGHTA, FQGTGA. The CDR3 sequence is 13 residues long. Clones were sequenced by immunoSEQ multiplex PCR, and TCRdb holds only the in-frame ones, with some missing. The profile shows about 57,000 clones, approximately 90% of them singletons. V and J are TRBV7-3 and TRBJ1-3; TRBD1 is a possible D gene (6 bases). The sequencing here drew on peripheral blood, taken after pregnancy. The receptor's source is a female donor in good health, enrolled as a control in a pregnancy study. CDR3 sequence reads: CASGTNSGNTIYF. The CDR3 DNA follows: TGTGCCAGCGGGACAAACTCTGGAAACACCATATATTTT.